Listed below are T cell receptor beta chains from one sample, sequenced in a study of lymphopenia after photon versus proton radiotherapy. The data were produced by immunoSEQ multiplex PCR, yet TCRdb's version contains in-frame clones alone and is incomplete. The repertoire has 150,000 to 200,000 clones, around nine tenths of them found once; the top ten carry less than 6%. The sequencing used peripheral blood, collected from a patient treated with photon-based radiotherapy. The receptors stem from a man aged 45-65 years with gastric cancer. Each CDR3 is given with its conserved first and last residue. A D gene is named only where the DNA matches it firmly.

J gene: TRBJ1-1
D gene: -
CDR3 length: 15
V gene: TRBV6-4
CDR3 protein: CASRVQGGTNTEAFF

J gene: TRBJ2-6
D gene: TRBD1
CDR3 length: 18
V gene: TRBV4-1
CDR3 protein: CASSPGQGPSSGANVLTF

J gene: TRBJ2-3
D gene: -
CDR3 length: 15
V gene: TRBV4-2
CDR3 protein: CASSQGDSEIDTQYF

J gene: TRBJ1-1
D gene: -
CDR3 length: 15
V gene: TRBV18
CDR3 protein: CASSVPGRMNTEAFF

J gene: TRBJ1-1
D gene: TRBD1
CDR3 length: 15
V gene: TRBV6-5
CDR3 protein: CASRRQGAMNTEAFF

J gene: TRBJ1-2
D gene: -
CDR3 length: 13
V gene: TRBV15
CDR3 protein: CATSTSAQVGYTF

J gene: TRBJ2-5
D gene: TRBD2
CDR3 length: 16
V gene: TRBV19
CDR3 protein: CASSIGLAGVRETQYF

J gene: TRBJ2-7
D gene: -
CDR3 length: 13
V gene: TRBV4-1
CDR3 protein: CASSQVATYEQYF

J gene: TRBJ1-5
D gene: TRBD1
CDR3 length: 16
V gene: TRBV28
CDR3 protein: CASSPPPGTGYQPQHF

J gene: TRBJ1-2
D gene: -
CDR3 length: 11
V gene: TRBV20-1
CDR3 protein: CSAGDTYGYTF

J gene: TRBJ2-7
D gene: -
CDR3 length: 13
V gene: TRBV6-5
CDR3 protein: CASSYGGGTEQYF

J gene: TRBJ1-3
D gene: -
CDR3 length: 14
V gene: TRBV30
CDR3 protein: CAWSTLKPANTIYF

J gene: TRBJ1-4
D gene: TRBD1
CDR3 length: 15
V gene: TRBV5-1
CDR3 protein: CASSGTGTGREKLFF

J gene: TRBJ2-5
D gene: TRBD2
CDR3 length: 17
V gene: TRBV14
CDR3 protein: CASSQALAGGVLKTQYF

J gene: TRBJ1-1
D gene: -
CDR3 length: 12
V gene: TRBV7-9
CDR3 protein: CASSMARTEAFF

J gene: TRBJ1-1
D gene: TRBD1
CDR3 length: 15
V gene: TRBV27
CDR3 protein: CASSKQGQGANEAFF

J gene: TRBJ2-7
D gene: TRBD2
CDR3 length: 16
V gene: TRBV6-1
CDR3 protein: CASSEALGLAGSEQYF

J gene: TRBJ2-7
D gene: -
CDR3 length: 15
V gene: TRBV6-1
CDR3 protein: CASSERSRNPYEQYF

J gene: TRBJ2-1
D gene: TRBD2
CDR3 length: 17
V gene: TRBV15
CDR3 protein: CATSRDRRTSGRYEQFF

J gene: TRBJ1-2
D gene: -
CDR3 length: 14
V gene: TRBV11-2
CDR3 protein: CASSEAGLGYGYTF

J gene: TRBJ2-5
D gene: TRBD1
CDR3 length: 14
V gene: TRBV11-2
CDR3 protein: CASSARDRGQTQYF

J gene: TRBJ2-7
D gene: -
CDR3 length: 13
V gene: TRBV18
CDR3 protein: CASSPGQTYEQYF

J gene: TRBJ2-7
D gene: -
CDR3 length: 15
V gene: TRBV7-2
CDR3 protein: CASSMRGLSSYEQYF

J gene: TRBJ2-2
D gene: -
CDR3 length: 16
V gene: TRBV12-5
CDR3 protein: CASGLPAGLNTGELFF

J gene: TRBJ2-1
D gene: TRBD2
CDR3 length: 14
V gene: TRBV5-6
CDR3 protein: CASSPGLAGGIGFF

J gene: TRBJ1-4
D gene: -
CDR3 length: 13
V gene: TRBV5-8
CDR3 protein: CASSLARAEKLFF